Sequencing of this TCR beta chain was carried out in a study of T cells in Graves' hyperthyroidism and ophthalmopathy. Exclusions: uncontrolled infection, other autoimmune disease, pregnancy, lactation. RNA transcripts provided the source from which TCR beta CDR3 regions were amplified. When the TCR CDR3 underwent first-round RT-PCR, the HTBI primer set was used. Using its own MiXCR run on the multiplex PCR reads, TCRdb lists one record per CDR3 protein. Of hundreds of thousands of distinct CDR3 sequences in the sample, roughly 21% were seen once. Points from the study as a whole: Progression to ophthalmopathy was predicted a median of 6.5 months early. Most thyroid clonotypes that were expanded above 0.001 also turned up in blood.

Concerning this clonotype: Its antigen is undetermined.

There are 17 residues in the CDR3. CDR1 is MNHEY, CDR2 SVGAGI, per germline. The V end was cut by 2 bases, the J end by 0 bases, with 14 bases between. The TCR was taken from a man in his forties with Graves' ophthalmopathy. The specimen sequenced was blood. The chain has TRBV6-5 and TRBJ1-3, with D unresolved. The CDR3 DNA follows: TGTGCCAGCAGTTACCTACGGCCGGTCCACTCTGGAAACACCATATATTTT. Translation: CASSYLRPVHSGNTIYF.